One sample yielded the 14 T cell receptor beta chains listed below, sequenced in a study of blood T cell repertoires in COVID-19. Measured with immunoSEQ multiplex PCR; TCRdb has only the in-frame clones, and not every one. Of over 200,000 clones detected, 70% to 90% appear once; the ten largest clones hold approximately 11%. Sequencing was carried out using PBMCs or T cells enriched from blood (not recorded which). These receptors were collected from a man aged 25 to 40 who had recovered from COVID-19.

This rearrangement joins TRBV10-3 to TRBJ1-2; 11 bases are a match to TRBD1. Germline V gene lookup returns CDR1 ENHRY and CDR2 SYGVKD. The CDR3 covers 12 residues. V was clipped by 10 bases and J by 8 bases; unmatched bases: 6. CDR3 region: CATLGQGDGYTF. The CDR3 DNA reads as TGTGCCACGTTGGGACAGGGGGACGGCTACACCTTC.

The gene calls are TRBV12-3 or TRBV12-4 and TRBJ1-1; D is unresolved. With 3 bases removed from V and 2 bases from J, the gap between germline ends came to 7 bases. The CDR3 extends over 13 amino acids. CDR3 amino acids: CASSLAANTEAFF. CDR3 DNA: TGTGCCAGCAGTTTGGCCGCAAACACTGAAGCTTTCTTT.

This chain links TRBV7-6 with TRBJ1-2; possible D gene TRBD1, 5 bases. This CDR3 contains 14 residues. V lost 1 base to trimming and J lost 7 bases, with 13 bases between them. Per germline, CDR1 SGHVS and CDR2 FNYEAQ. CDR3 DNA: TGTGCCAGCAGCTTAGGGGGAGGGGATCGTGGCTACACCTTC. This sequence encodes CASSLGGGDRGYTF.

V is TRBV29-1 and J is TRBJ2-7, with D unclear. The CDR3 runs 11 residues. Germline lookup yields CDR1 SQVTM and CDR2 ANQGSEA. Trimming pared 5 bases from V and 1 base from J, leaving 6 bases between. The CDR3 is CSVSTSYEQYF. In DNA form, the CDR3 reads TGCAGCGTTTCGACATCCTACGAGCAGTACTTC.

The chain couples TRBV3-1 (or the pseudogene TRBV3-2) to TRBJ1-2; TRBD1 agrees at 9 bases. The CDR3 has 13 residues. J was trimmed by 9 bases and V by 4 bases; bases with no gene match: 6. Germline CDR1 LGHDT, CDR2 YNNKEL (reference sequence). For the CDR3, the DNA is TGTGCCAGCAGCCTGGGACAGGGAAATCGCTACACCTTC. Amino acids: CASSLGQGNRYTF.

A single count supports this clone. For the CDR3, the DNA is TGTGCCTGGGCGGACATTTGGTATGGCTACACCTTC. It translates to CAWADIWYGYTF. The chain joins TRBV30 to TRBJ1-2; tentatively, D is TRBD1 (5 bases). CDR3 length: 12 residues. Germline lookup yields CDR1 GTSNPN and CDR2 SVGIG (reference sequence). The V and J ends lost 5 bases and 5 bases respectively, with 12 bases between them.

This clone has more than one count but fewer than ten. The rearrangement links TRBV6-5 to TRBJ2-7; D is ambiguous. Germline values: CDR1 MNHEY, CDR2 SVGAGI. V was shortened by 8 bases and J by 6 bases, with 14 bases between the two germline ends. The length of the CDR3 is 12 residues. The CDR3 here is CASGQNRGEQYF. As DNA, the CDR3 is TGTGCCAGCGGCCAAAACCGAGGCGAGCAGTACTTC.

The CDR3 region has the DNA TGTGCCAGCATGTTCGCGGGGGGGCCGAATGAGCAGTTCTTC. Encoded protein: CASMFAGGPNEQFF. The chain uses TRBV3-1 (or the pseudogene TRBV3-2) and TRBJ2-1, with 9 bases that match TRBD2. The CDR3 totals 14 residues. In germline, CDR1 is LGHDT, CDR2 YNNKEL (reference sequence). Trimming cost V 7 bases and J 7 bases; bases outside gene matches: 8.

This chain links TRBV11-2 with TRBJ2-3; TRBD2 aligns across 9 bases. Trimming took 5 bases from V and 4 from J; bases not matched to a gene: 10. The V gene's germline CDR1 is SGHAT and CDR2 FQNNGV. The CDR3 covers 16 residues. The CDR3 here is CASSTIAGVGSDTQYF. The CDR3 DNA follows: TGTGCCAGCAGCACGATAGCGGGAGTAGGCTCAGATACGCAGTATTTT.

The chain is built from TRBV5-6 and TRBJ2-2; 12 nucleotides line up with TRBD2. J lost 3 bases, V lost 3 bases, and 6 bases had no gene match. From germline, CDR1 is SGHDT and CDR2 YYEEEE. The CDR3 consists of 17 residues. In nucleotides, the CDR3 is TGTGCCAGCAGCTGGAACCCTAGCGGGAGGGACACCGGGGAGCTGTTTTTT. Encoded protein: CASSWNPSGRDTGELFF.

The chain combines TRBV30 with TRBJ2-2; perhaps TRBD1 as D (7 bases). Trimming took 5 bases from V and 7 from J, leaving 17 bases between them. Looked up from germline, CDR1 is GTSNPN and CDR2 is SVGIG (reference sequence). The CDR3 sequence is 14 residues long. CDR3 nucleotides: TGTGCCTGGCGACAGGGACTGGAGGGCGGGGAGCTGTTTTTT. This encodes CAWRQGLEGGELFF.

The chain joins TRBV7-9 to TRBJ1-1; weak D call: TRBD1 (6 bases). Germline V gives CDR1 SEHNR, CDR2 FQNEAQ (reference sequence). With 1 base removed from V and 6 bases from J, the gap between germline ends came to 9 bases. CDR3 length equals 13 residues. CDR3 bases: TGTGCCAGCAGCTTAGGAGGACAGTCTGAAGCTTTCTTT. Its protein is CASSLGGQSEAFF.

As DNA, the CDR3 is TGTGCCAGCCTCAGGGTTGGCAACACTGAAGCTTTCTTT. The encoded protein is CASLRVGNTEAFF. The rearrangement joins TRBV11-1 to TRBJ1-1, with D possibly being TRBD1 (5 bases). The CDR3 is 13 amino acids. CDR1 and CDR2 (germline): SGHAT, FQDESV (reference sequence). Between the trimmed V and J ends, which lost 8 bases and 2 bases, there was a span of 12 bases.

Here the CDR3 DNA reads TGTGCCATCAGTTCCCGGGAGGCAGATACGCAGTATTTT. Translation: CAISSREADTQYF. V gene TRBV10-3 combines with J gene TRBJ2-3; TRBD2 aligns across 7 bases. V lost 5 bases to trimming and J lost 4 bases; unmatched junction nucleotides: 3. CDR1 is ENHRY and CDR2 is SYGVKD in the germline V gene. CDR3 size: 13 residues.